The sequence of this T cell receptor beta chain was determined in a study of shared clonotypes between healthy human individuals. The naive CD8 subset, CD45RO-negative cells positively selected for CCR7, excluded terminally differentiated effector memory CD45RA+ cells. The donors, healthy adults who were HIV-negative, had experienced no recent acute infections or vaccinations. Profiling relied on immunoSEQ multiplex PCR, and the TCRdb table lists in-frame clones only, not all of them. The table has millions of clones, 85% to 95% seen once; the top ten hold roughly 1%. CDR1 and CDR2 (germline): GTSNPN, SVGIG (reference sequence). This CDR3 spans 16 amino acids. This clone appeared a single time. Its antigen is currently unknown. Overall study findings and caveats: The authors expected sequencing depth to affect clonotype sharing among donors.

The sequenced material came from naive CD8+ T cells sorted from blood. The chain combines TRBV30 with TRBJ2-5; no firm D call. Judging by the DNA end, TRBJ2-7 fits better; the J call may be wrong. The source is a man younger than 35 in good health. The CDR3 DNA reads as TGTGCCTGGAGTGCTCCAACCGCCGGAGTGTCCTACGAGCAGTACTTC. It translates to CAWSAPTAGVSYEQYF.